The 17 T cell receptor beta chains listed next were all sequenced from one sample in a study of T cell responses to AZD1222 COVID-19 vaccine. Assay used: immunoSEQ multiplex PCR; TCRdb lists only in-frame clones, some missing. The sample lists some 170,000 clones; around 90% were seen once. The specimen comprised peripheral blood, sampled on day 0 of AZD1222 vaccination. Receptors originate from an adult in good health.

This clone ranks as medium-sized. This sequence joins TRBV29-1 and TRBJ1-3; tentative D call: TRBD1 (5 bases). CDR3 length: 13 residues. CDR1 and CDR2 from the germline V gene are SQVTM and ANQGSEA. V was trimmed by 4 bases and J by 0 bases, leaving 7 bases between them. The CDR3 reads CSVGGTSGNTIYF. DNA for the CDR3: TGCAGCGTTGGAGGGACCTCTGGAAACACCATATATTTT. The whole variable domain, filled in from reference TRBV29-1 and TRBJ1-3, reads SAVISQKPSRDICQRGTSLTIQCQVDSQVTMMFWYRQQPGQSLTLIATANQGSEATYESGFVIDKFPISRPNLTFSTLTVSNMSPEDSSIYLCSVGGTSGNTIYFGEGSWLTVV.

As to this clone: Other nucleotide sequences in the sample specify the same CDR3. The rearrangement links TRBV6-5 to TRBJ2-7; a weak D match, TRBD2 (6 bases). V was pared by 2 bases and J by 2 bases, with 7 bases between. The CDR3 has 13 residues. The germline V gene encodes CDR1 MNHEY and CDR2 SVGAGI. The CDR3 bases are TGTGCCAGCAGTTACCGGGAGACCTACGAGCAGTACTTC. Translated: CASSYRETYEQYF.

The chain joins TRBV4-1 to TRBJ1-2; 9 bases are a match to TRBD1. The CDR3 extends over 20 amino acids. J lost 5 bases, V lost 4 bases, and 23 bases had no gene match. CDR1 MGHRA and CDR2 YSYEKL come from the germline V gene. CDR3 nucleotide sequence: TGCGCCAGCAGCCCCCACGAGAGTCCCGGGACAGGGACGGGGCTATATGGCTACACCTTC. Its protein product is CASSPHESPGTGTGLYGYTF.

The J gene is TRBJ2-1, the V gene TRBV9; D may correspond to TRBD1 or TRBD2 (5 bases each). There are 16 residues in the CDR3. V was shortened by 0 bases and J by 8 bases, with 18 bases between the two germline ends. Germline loops: CDR1 SGDLS, CDR2 YYNGEE. The CDR3 region is CASSVGPGGYGDEQFF. For the CDR3, the DNA is TGTGCCAGCAGCGTAGGGCCTGGGGGTTATGGCGATGAGCAGTTCTTC.

The chain has TRBV18 and TRBJ1-5, with unresolved D. The germline V gene has CDR1 KGHSH and CDR2 LQKENI. CDR3 length: 14 residues. With 3 bases removed from V and 5 bases from J, the gap between germline ends came to 11 bases. The CDR3 is CASSPQGGDQPQHF. The CDR3 DNA sequence: TGTGCCAGCTCACCCCAAGGCGGGGATCAGCCCCAGCATTTT.

The V and J genes are TRBV19 and TRBJ1-1, with 10 bases fitting TRBD1. CDR1 LNHDA and CDR2 SQIVND come from the germline V gene (reference sequence). V lost 2 bases, J lost 6 bases, and 6 bases stayed unmatched. This CDR3 is 15 amino acids long. The chain's CDR3 is CASSILGGTGAEAFF. The DNA for the CDR3 is TGTGCCAGTAGTATATTGGGCGGGACAGGGGCTGAAGCTTTCTTT.

The CDR3 region has the DNA TGCGCCAGCAGGAGGGACAGCAATTCACCCCTCCACTTT. Translation gives CASRRDSNSPLHF. The chain couples TRBV4-1 to TRBJ1-6; 7 positions match TRBD1. With 6 bases clipped from V and 7 bases from J, the junction kept 3 bases outside the gene matches. The CDR3 covers 13 residues. Germline-derived CDR1 and CDR2 are MGHRA and YSYEKL.

The chain employs TRBV3-1 (or the pseudogene TRBV3-2) and TRBJ1-1; a weak D match, TRBD1 (6 bases). Deletions cut 7 bases from V and 1 base from J, with 16 bases between. The CDR3 sequence is 15 residues long. Germline V gene sequence: CDR1 LGHDT, CDR2 YNNKEL (reference sequence). CDR3 in amino acids: CASTLRTGSNTEAFF. The CDR3 nucleotides read TGTGCCAGCACCTTACGTACAGGGTCGAACACTGAAGCTTTCTTT.

This clone was seen once. This chain joins TRBV12-3 or TRBV12-4 and TRBJ2-3; D remains ambiguous. Trimming removed 3 bases from V and 7 bases from J, with 5 bases in between. This CDR3 has 11 amino acids. The CDR3 loop reads CASSFSHTQYF. The CDR3 bases are TGTGCCAGCAGTTTTTCCCATACGCAGTATTTT.

The V gene is TRBV3-1 (or the pseudogene TRBV3-2), the J gene TRBJ1-2; the D is unclear. V was shortened by 1 base and J by 7 bases, with 10 bases between the two germline ends. Germline loops: CDR1 LGHDT, CDR2 YNNKEL (reference sequence). This CDR3 spans 13 amino acids. This chain's CDR3 is CASSQGDIGGYTF. The CDR3 DNA reads TGTGCCAGCAGCCAAGGGGATATAGGTGGCTACACCTTC.

This sequence joins TRBV2 and TRBJ2-7, with 10 bases lining up with TRBD2. Germline CDR1 SNHLY, CDR2 FYNNEI. This CDR3 has 15 residues. V shed 5 bases and J 0 bases; nucleotides not matched to a gene: 4. In DNA form, the CDR3 reads TGTGCCAGCAGTCGTGGGACTAGCGTCTCCTACGAGCAGTACTTC. Amino acid sequence: CASSRGTSVSYEQYF.

The rearrangement links TRBV7-8 to TRBJ1-3; D is unresolved. CDR3 length: 14 residues. The germline gives CDR1 SGHVS, CDR2 FQNEAQ. Trimming took off 2 bases at V and 0 bases at J, with 5 bases between the two ends. CDR3 DNA sequence: TGTGCCAGCAGCTTAATCCGCTCTGGAAACACCATATATTTT. Its protein product is CASSLIRSGNTIYF.

The gene calls are TRBV12-3 or TRBV12-4 and TRBJ2-5, with a possible D match to TRBD1 (6 bases). The CDR3 totals 13 residues. With 6 bases removed from V and 7 bases from J, the gap between germline ends came to 15 bases. The DNA of the CDR3 is TGTGCCAGCAGCAACAGGGCAGAGGGGACCCAGTACTTC. It specifies CASSNRAEGTQYF.

V gene TRBV7-2 combines with J gene TRBJ2-1; 9 nucleotides agree with TRBD1. This CDR3 region has 16 residues. Germline V gene sequence: CDR1 SGHTA, CDR2 FQGNSA. Germline trimming cut 7 bases from V and 9 bases from J; bases unmatched to any gene: 16. The CDR3 loop is CASTTPRQGVTSEQFF. The CDR3 DNA is TGTGCCAGCACCACCCCCCGACAGGGGGTGACGAGTGAGCAGTTCTTC.

The rearrangement joins TRBV5-1 to TRBJ2-3; D is unclear. The CDR3 is 14 amino acids. The germline V and J ends were trimmed by 7 bases and 2 bases, with 14 bases remaining between them. Germline V gene lookup returns CDR1 SGHRS and CDR2 YFSETQ. CDR3 in amino acids: CASALTSSTDTQYF. For the CDR3, the DNA is TGCGCCAGCGCTCTCACTTCATCCACAGATACGCAGTATTTT.

V and J are TRBV7-2 and TRBJ2-7; possible D gene TRBD2, 5 bases. The CDR3 is 15 residues long. The V gene's germline CDR1 is SGHTA and CDR2 FQGNSA. V was clipped by 2 bases and J by 0 bases, with 11 bases between them. The CDR3 spells CASSLIALGSYEQYF. The DNA for the CDR3 is TGTGCCAGCAGCTTAATAGCACTAGGCTCCTACGAGCAGTACTTC. Full variable domain (missing parts from reference TRBV7-2 and TRBJ2-7): GAGVSQSPSNKVTEKGKDVELRCDPISGHTALYWYRQSLGQGLEFLIYFQGNSAPDKSGLPSDRFSAERTGGSVSTLTIQRTQQEDSAVYLCASSLIALGSYEQYFGPGTRLTVT.

The chain has TRBV3-1 (or the pseudogene TRBV3-2) and TRBJ1-1, with D unresolved. The CDR3 covers 13 residues. Looked up from germline, CDR1 is LGHDT and CDR2 is YNNKEL (reference sequence). The V end was cut by 4 bases, the J end by 1 base, with 7 bases between. The CDR3 spells CASSRAANTEAFF. CDR3 DNA sequence: TGTGCCAGCAGCCGAGCAGCGAACACTGAAGCTTTCTTT.